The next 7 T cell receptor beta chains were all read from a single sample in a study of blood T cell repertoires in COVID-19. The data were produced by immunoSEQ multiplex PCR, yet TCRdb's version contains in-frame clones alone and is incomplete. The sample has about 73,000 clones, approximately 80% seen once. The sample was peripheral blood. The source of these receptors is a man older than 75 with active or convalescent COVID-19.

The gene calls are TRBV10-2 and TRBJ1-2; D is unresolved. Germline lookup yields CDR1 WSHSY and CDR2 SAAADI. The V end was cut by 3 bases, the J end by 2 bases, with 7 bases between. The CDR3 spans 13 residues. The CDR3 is CASSDPGNYGYTF. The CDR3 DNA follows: TGCGCCAGCAGTGATCCCGGGAACTATGGCTACACCTTC.

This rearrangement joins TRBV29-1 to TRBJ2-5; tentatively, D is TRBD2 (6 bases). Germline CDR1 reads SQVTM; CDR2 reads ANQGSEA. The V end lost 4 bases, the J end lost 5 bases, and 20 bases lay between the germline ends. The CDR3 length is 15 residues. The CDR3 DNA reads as TGCAGCGTTGGGGTCGGCGGTTGGGGAGGTGAGACCCAGTACTTC. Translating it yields CSVGVGGWGGETQYF.

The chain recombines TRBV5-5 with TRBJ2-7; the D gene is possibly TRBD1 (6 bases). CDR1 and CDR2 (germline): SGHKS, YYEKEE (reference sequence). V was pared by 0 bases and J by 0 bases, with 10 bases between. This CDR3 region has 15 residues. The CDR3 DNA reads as TGTGCCAGCAGCTTGGTTGGGGGCAGCTCCTACGAGCAGTACTTC. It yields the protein CASSLVGGSSYEQYF.

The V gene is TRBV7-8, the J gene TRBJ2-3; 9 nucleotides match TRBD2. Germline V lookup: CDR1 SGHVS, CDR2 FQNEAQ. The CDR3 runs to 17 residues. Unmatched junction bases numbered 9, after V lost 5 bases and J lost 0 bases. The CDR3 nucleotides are TGTGCCAGCAGCCGAGCTAGCGGGGCACTAAGCACAGATACGCAGTATTTT. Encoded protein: CASSRASGALSTDTQYF. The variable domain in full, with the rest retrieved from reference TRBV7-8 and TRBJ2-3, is GAGVSQSPRYKVAKRGQDVALRCDPISGHVSLFWYQQALGQGPEFLTYFQNEAQLDKSGLPSDRFFAERPEGSVSTLKIQRTQQEDSAVYLCASSRASGALSTDTQYFGPGTRLTVL.

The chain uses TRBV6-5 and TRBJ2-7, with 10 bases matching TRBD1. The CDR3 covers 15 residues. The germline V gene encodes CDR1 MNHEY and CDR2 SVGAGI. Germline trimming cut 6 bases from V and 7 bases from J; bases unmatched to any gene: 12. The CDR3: CASSRTGTGVREQYF. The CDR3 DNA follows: TGTGCCAGCAGCCGAACCGGGACAGGGGTGCGAGAGCAGTACTTC.

The CDR3 spells CATSESHTSGSGPEQFF. The CDR3 nucleotides are TGTGCCACCAGTGAATCCCATACTAGCGGGAGTGGGCCCGAGCAGTTCTTC. The gene calls are TRBV24-1 and TRBJ2-1; 11 nucleotides align to TRBD2. Germline lookup yields CDR1 KGHDR and CDR2 SFDVKD. The CDR3 length is 17 residues. After removal of 4 bases from V and 10 bases from J, the junction contained 14 bases not matched to a gene.

CDR3 in DNA: TGTGCCAGCAGTTACCGCGGGACAGGGGAGACCCAGTACTTC. The encoded protein is CASSYRGTGETQYF. The chain is built from TRBV6-5 and TRBJ2-5; TRBD1 matches 9 bases. V lost 2 bases to trimming and J lost 5 bases; unmatched junction nucleotides: 3. The V gene's germline CDR1 is MNHEY and CDR2 SVGAGI. This CDR3 is built from 14 residues.